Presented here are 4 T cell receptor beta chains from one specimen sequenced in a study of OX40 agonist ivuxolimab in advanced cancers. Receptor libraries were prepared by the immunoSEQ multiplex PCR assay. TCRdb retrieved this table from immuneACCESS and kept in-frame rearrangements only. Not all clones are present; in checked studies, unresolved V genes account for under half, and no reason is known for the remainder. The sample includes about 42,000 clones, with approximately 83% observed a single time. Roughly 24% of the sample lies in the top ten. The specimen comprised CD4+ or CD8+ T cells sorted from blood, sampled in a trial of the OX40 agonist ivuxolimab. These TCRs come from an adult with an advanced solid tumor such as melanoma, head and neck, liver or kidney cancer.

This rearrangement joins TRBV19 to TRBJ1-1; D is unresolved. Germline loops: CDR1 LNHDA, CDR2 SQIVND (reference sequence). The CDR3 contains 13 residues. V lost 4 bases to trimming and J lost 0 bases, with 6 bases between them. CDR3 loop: CASSNSLNTEAFF. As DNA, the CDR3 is TGTGCCAGTAGTAACAGTTTGAACACTGAAGCTTTCTTT.

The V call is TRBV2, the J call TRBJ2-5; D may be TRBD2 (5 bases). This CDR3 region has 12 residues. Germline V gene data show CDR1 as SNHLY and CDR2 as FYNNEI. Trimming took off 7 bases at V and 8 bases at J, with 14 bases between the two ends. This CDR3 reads CASTGMSYTQYF. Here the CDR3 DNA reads TGTGCCAGCACCGGGATGTCATATACCCAGTACTTC.

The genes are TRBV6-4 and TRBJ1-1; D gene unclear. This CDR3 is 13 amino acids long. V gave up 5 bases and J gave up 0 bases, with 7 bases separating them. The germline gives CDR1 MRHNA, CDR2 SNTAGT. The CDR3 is CASSMGLNTEAFF. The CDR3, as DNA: TGTGCCAGCAGTATGGGCCTGAACACTGAAGCTTTCTTT.

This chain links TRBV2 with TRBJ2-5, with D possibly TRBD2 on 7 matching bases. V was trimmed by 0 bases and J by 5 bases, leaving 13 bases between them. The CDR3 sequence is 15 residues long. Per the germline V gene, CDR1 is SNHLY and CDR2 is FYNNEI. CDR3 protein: CASSEAWTAGETQYF. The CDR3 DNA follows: TGTGCCAGCAGTGAAGCGTGGACAGCGGGGGAGACCCAGTACTTC.